This T cell receptor beta chain was obtained from a study of blood T cell repertoires in COVID-19. Authors' processing steps: Amplification with reference gene primers provided the estimates of nucleated cell counts. Only in-frame clones appear in the TCRdb table, and some are missing; sequencing was by immunoSEQ multiplex PCR. Clone size and the V and J calls come from that table; the DNA yielded D and trimming. Altogether 65,000 to 95,000 clones are present, around 85% being singletons, with the ten largest covering 7% to 10%. The sequencing input was peripheral blood. The origin of this receptor is a man aged 25-45 years with acute or convalescent COVID-19.

The CDR3 bases are TGCGCCAGCAGCTTGTATGGGGAGACGGCTTTCTTT. Its protein is CASSLYGETAFF. V gene TRBV5-1 combines with J gene TRBJ1-1, with D unclear. Germline V gene lookup returns CDR1 SGHRS and CDR2 YFSETQ. CDR3 length: 12 residues. The V end lost 1 base, the J end lost 11 bases, and 12 bases lay between the germline ends.